This TCR beta chain was observed in a study of PD-L1 blockade in urothelial cancer. The overall study: It was at some point between 2014 and 2015 that patients started atezolizumab at 1,200 mg intravenously every 3 weeks. Twenty-five of 29 patients were males with bladder-origin urothelial cancer.

The length of the CDR3 is 14 residues. Germline-derived CDR1 and CDR2 are LNHNV and YYDKDF (reference sequence). The trim removed 2 bases at V and 9 bases at J, leaving 9 bases unmatched. Generated by immunoSEQ multiplex PCR, the TCRdb table keeps only in-frame clones and is missing some. The repertoire has about 90,000 clones, 83% of them found once; the top ten carry roughly 8%. The time point was: peripheral blood 6 weeks after treatment start. This clonotype was sampled from a man between 65 and 80 years old with urothelial cancer. The chain carries TRBV15 and TRBJ1-2; 7 bases line up with TRBD1. The sample in question was PBMCs, obtained around atezolizumab (anti-PD-L1) treatment. In nucleotides, the CDR3 is TGTGCCACCAGCAGACTAGGACAGGAGTTCAGCTACACCTTC. It translates to CATSRLGQEFSYTF. Full variable domain (outside the CDR3, taken from reference TRBV15 and TRBJ1-2): DAMVIQNPRYQVTQFGKPVTLSCSQTLNHNVMYWYQQKSSQAPKLLFHYYDKDFNNEADTPDNFQSRRPNTSFCFLDIRSPGLGDTAMYLCATSRLGQEFSYTFGSGTRLTVV.